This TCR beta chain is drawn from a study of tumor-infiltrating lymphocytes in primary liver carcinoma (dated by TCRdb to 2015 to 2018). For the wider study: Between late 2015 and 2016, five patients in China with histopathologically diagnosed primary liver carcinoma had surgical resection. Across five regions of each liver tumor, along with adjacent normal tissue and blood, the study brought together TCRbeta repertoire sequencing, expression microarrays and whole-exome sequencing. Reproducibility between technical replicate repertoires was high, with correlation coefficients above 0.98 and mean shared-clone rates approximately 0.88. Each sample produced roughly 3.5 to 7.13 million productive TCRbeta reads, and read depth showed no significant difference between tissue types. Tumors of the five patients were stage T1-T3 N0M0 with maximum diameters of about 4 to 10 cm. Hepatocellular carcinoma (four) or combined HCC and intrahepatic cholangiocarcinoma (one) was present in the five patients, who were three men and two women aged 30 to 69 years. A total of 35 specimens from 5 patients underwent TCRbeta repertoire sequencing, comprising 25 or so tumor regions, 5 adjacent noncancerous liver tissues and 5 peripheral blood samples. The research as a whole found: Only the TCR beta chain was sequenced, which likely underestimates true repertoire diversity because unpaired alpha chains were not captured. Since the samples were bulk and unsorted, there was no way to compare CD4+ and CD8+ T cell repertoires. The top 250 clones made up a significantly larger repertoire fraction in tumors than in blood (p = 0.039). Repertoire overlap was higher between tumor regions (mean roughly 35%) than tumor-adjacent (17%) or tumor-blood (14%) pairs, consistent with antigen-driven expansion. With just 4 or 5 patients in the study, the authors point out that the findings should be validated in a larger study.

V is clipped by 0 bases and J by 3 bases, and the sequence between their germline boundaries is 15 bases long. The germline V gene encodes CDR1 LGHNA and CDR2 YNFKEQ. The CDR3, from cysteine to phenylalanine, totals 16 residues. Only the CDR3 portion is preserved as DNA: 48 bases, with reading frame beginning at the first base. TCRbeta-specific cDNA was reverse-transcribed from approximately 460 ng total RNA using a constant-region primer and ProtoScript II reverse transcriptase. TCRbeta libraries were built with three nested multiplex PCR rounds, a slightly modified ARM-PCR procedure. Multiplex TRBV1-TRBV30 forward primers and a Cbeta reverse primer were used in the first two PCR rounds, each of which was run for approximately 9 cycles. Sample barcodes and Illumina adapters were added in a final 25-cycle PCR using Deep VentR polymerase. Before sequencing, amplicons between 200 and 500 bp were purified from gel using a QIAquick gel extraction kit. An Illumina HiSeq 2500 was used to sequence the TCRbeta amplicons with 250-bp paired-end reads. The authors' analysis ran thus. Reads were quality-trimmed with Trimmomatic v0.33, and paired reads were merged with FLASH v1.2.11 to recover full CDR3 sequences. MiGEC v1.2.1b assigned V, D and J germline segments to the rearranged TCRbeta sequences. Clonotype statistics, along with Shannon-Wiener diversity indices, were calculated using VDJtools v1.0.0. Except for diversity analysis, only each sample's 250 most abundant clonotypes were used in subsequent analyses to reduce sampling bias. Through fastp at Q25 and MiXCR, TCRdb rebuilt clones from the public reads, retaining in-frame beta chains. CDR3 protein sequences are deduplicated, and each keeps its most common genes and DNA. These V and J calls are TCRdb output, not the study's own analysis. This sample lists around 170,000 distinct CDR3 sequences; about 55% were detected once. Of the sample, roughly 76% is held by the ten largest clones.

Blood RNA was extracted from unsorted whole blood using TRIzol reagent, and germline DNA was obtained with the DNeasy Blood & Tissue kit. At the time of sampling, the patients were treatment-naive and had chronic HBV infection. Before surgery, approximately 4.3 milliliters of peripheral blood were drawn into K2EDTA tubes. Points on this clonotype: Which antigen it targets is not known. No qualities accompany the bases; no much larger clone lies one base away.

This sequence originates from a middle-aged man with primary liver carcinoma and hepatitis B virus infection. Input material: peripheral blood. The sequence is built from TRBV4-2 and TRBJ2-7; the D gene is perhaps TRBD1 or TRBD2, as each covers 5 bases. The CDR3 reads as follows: CASSQDGSGRLYEQYF. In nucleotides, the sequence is TGTGCCAGCAGCCAAGATGGGTCGGGACGGCTCTACGAGCAGTACTTC.